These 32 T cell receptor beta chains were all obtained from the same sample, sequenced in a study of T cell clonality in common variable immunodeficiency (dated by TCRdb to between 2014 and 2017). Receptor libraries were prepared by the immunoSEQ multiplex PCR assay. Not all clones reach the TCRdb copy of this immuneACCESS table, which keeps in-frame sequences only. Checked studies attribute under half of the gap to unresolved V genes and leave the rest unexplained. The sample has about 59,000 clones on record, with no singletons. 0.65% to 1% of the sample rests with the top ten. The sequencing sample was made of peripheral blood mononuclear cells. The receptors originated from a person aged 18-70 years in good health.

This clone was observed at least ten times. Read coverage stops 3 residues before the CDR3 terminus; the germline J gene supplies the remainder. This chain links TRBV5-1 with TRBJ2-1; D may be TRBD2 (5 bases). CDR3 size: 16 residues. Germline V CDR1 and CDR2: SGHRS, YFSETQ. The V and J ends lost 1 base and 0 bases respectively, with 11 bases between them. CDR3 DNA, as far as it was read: TGCGCCAGCAGCTTGTCCCAGCGGAGCTCCTACAATGAG. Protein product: CASSLSQRSSYNE. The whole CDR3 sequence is CASSLSQRSSYNEQFF. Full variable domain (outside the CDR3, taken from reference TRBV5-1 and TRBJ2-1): KAGVTQTPRYLIKTRGQQVTLSCSPISGHRSVSWYQQTPGQGLQFLFEYFSETQRNKGNFPGRFSGRQFSNSRSEMNVSTLELGDSALYLCASSLSQRSSYNEQFFGPGTRLTVL.

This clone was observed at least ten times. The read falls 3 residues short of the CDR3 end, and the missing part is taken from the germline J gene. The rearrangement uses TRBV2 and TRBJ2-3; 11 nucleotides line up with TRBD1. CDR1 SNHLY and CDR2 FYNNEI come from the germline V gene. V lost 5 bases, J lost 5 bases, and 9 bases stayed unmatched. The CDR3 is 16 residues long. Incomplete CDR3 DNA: TGTGCCAGCAGTATCGGACAGGGGGCTAGGGGAGATACG. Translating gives CASSIGQGARGDT. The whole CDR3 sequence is CASSIGQGARGDTQYF.

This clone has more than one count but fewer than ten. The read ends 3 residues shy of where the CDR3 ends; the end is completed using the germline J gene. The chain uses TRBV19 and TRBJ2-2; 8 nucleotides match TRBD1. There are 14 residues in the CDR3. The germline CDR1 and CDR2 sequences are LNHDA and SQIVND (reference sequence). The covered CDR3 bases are TGTGCCAGCCGAGGACAGGGAGAACAAGAAAAG. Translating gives CASRGQGEQEK. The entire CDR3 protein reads CASRGQGEQEKLFF.

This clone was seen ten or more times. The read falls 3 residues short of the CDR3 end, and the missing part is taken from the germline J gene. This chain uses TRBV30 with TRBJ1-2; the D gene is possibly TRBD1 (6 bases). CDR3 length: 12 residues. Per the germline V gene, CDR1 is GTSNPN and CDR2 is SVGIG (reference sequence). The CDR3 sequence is CAWSASRGGYTF. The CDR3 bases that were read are TGTGCCTGGAGTGCCTCCAGGGGAGGC.

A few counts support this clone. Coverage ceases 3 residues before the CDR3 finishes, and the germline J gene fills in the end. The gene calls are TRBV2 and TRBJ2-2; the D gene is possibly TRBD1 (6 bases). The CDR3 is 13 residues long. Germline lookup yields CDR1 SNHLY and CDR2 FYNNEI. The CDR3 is CASRETGFGPLFF. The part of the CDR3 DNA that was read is TGTGCCAGCAGAGAGACAGGTTTCGGACCG.

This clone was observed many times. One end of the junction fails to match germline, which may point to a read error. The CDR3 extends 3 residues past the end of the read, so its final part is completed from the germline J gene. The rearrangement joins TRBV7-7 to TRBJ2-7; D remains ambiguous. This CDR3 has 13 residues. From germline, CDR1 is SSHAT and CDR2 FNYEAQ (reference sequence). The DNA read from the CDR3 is TGTGCCAGCAGCTTAGCGGGCTCCCACGAG. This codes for CASSLAGSHE. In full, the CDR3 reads CASSLAGSHEQYF. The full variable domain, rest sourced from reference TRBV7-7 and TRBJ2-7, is GAGVSQSPRYKVTKRGQDVTLRCDPISSHATLYWYQQALGQGPEFLTYFNYEAQPDKSGLPSDRFSAERPEGSISTLTIQRTEQRDSAMYRCASSLAGSHEQYFGPGTRLTVT.

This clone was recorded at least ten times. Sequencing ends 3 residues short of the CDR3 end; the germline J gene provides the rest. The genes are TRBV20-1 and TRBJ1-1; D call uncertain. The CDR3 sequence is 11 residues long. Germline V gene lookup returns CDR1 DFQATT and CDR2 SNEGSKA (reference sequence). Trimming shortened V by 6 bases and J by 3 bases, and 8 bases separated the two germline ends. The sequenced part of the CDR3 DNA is TGCAGTGCCCGACGGGACACTGAA. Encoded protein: CSARRDTE. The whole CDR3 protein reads CSARRDTEAFF.

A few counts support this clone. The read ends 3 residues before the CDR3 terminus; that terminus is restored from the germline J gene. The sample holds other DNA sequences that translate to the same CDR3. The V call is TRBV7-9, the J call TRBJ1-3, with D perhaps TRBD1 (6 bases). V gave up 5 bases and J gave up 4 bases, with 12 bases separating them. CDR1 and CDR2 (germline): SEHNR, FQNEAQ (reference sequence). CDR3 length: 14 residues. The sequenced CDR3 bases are TGTGCCAGCAGCATAACAGGGAGAGGAAACACC. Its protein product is CASSITGRGNT. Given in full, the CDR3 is CASSITGRGNTIYF.

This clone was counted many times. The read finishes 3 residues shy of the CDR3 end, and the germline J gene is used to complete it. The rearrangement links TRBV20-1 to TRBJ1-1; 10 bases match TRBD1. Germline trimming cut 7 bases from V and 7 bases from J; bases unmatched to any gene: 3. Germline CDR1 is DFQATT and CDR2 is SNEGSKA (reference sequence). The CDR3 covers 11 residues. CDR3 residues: CSGQGAREAFF. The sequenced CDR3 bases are TGCAGTGGACAGGGGGCGCGTGAA.

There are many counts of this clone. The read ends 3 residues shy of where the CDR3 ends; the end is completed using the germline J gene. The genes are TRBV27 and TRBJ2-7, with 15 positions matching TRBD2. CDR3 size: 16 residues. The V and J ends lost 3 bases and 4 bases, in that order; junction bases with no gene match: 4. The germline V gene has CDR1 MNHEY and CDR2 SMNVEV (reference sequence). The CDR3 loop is CASSFGTSGRIYEQYF. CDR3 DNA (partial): TGTGCCAGCAGTTTTGGGACTAGCGGGAGGATTTACGAG.

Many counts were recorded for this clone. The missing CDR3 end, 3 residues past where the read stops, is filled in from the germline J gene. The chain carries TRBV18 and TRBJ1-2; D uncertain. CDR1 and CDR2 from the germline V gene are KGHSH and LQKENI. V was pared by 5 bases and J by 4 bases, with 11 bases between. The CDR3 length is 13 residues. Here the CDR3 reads CASSNSSGYGYTF. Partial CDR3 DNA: TGTGCCAGCTCAAACAGTAGCGGCTATGGC. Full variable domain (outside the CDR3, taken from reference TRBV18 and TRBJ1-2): NAGVMQNPRHLVRRRGQEARLRCSPMKGHSHVYWYRQLPEEGLKFMVYLQKENIIDESGMPKERFSAEFPKEGPSILRIQQVVRGDSAAYFCASSNSSGYGYTFGSGTRLTVV.

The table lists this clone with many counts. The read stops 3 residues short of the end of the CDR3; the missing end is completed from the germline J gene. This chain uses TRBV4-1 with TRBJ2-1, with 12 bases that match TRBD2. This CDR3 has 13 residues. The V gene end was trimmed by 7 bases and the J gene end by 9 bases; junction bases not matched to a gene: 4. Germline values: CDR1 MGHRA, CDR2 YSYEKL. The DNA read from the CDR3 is TGCGCCAGCACTAGCGGGGGGGCTGGTGAG. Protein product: CASTSGGAGE. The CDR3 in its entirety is CASTSGGAGEQFF.

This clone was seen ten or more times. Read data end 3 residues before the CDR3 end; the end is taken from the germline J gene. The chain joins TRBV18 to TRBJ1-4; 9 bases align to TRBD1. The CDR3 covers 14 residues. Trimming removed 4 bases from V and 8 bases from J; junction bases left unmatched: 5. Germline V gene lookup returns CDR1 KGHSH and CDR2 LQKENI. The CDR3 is CASSRGDREEKLFF. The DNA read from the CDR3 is TGTGCCAGCTCACGCGGGGACAGGGAAGAAAAA.

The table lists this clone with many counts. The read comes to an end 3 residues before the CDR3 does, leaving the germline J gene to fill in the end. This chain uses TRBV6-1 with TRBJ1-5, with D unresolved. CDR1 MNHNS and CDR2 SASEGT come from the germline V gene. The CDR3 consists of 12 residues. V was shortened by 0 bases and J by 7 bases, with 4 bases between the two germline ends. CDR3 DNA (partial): TGTGCCAGCAGTGAAGCCCTCCAGCCC. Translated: CASSEALQP. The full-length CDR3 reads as CASSEALQPQHF.

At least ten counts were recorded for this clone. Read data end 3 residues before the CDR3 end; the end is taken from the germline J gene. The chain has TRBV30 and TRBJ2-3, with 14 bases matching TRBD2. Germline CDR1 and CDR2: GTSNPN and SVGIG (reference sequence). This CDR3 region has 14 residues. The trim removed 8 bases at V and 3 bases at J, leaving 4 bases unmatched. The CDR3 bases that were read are TGTGCCCACGGGACTAGCGGGAGTACAGATACG. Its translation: CAHGTSGSTDT. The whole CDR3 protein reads CAHGTSGSTDTQYF. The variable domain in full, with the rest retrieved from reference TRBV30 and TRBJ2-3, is SQTIHQWPATLVQPVGSPLSLECTVEGTSNPNLYWYRQAAGRGLQLLFYSVGIGQISSEVPQNLSASRPQDRQFILSSKKLLLSDSGFYLCAHGTSGSTDTQYFGPGTRLTVL.

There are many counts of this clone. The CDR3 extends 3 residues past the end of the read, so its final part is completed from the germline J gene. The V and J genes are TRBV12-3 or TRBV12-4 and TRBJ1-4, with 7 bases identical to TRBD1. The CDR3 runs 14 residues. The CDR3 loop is CASSFVRDSSPLFF. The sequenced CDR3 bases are TGTGCCAGCAGTTTCGTCAGGGACAGTTCACCA.

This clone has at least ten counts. The CDR3 bases that were read are TGTGCCAGCAGTTCCCGACGGGGAGAGACC. Translated: CASSSRRGET. The complete CDR3 reads CASSSRRGETQYF. The rearrangement joins TRBV27 to TRBJ2-5, with TRBD2 as a possible D gene (5 bases). The sequenced fragment ends 3 residues before the CDR3 boundary, so the rest is inferred from the germline J gene. This CDR3 region has 13 residues. Per the germline V gene, CDR1 is MNHEY and CDR2 is SMNVEV (reference sequence). V lost 4 bases to trimming and J lost 4 bases, with 10 bases between them.

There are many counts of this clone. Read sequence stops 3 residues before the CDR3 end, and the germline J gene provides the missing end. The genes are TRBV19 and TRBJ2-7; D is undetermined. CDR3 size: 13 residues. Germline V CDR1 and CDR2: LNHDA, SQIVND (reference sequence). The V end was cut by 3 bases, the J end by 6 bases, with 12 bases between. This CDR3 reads CASSILRSREQYF. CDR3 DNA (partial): TGTGCCAGTAGTATTTTGCGTAGTCGCGAG.

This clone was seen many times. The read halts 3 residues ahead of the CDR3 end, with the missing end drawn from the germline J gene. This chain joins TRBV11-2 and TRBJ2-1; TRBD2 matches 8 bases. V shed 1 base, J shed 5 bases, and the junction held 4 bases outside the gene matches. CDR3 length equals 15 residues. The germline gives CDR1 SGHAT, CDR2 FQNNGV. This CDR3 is CASSLGVAGNNEQFF. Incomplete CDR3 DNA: TGTGCCAGCAGCTTAGGGGTAGCGGGGAACAATGAG.

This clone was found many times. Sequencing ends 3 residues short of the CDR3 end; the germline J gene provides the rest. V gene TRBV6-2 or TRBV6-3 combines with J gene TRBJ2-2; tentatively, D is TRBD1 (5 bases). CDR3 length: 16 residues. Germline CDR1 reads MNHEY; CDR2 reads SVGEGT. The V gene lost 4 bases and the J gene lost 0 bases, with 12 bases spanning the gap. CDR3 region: CASSWGMPANTGELFF. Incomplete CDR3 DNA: TGTGCCAGCAGTTGGGGCATGCCGGCGAACACCGGGGAG.

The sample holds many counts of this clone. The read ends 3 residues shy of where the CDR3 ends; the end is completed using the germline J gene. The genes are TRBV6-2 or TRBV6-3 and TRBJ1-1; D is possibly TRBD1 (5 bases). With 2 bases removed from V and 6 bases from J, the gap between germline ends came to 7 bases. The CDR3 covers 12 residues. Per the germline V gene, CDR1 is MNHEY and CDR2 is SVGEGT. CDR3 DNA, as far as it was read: TGTGCCAGCAGTTACAGAGGGGCTGAA. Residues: CASSYRGAE. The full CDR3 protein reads CASSYRGAEAFF.

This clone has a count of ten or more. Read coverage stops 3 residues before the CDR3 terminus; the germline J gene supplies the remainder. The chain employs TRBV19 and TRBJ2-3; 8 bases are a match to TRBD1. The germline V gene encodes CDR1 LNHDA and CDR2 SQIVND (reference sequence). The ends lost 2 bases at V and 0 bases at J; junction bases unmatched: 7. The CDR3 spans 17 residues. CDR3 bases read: TGTGCCAGTAGTATATGGGGGACAGGATATAGCACAGATACG. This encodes CASSIWGTGYSTDT. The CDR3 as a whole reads CASSIWGTGYSTDTQYF.

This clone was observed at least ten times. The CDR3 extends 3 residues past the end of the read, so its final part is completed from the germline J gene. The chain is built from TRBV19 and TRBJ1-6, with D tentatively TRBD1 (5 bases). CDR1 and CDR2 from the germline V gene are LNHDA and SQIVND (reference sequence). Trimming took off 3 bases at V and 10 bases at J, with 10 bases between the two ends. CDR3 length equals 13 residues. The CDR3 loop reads CASSMDIRSPLHF. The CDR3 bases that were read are TGTGCCAGTAGTATGGACATCCGGTCACCC.

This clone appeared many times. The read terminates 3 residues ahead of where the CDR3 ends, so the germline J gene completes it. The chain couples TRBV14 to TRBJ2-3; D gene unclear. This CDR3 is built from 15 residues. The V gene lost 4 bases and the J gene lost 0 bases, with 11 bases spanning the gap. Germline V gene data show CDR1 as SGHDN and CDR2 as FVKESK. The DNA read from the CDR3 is TGTGCCAGCAGCCTGCACAGCTCTAGCACAGATACG. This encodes CASSLHSSSTDT. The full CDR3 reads CASSLHSSSTDTQYF.

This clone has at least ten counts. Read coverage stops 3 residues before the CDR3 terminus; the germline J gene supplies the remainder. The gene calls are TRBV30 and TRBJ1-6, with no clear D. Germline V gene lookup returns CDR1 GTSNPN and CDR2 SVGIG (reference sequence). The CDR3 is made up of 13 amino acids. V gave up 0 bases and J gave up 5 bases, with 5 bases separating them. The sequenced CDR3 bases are TGTGCCTGGAGTGTATCCGATAATTCACCC. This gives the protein CAWSVSDNSP. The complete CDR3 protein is CAWSVSDNSPLHF.

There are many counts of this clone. Partial CDR3 DNA: TGCGCCAGCAGCTTGGCAGCAGGGGACACCGGGGAG. It encodes CASSLAAGDTGE. Given in full, the CDR3 is CASSLAAGDTGELFF. The chain is built from TRBV5-1 and TRBJ2-2; TRBD1 is a possible D gene (6 bases). The read terminates 3 residues before the CDR3 end, so the remaining end is supplied by the germline J gene. CDR3 length: 15 amino acids. Germline CDR1 and CDR2: SGHRS and YFSETQ. V lost 0 bases and J 3 bases, leaving 9 bases between the germline ends.

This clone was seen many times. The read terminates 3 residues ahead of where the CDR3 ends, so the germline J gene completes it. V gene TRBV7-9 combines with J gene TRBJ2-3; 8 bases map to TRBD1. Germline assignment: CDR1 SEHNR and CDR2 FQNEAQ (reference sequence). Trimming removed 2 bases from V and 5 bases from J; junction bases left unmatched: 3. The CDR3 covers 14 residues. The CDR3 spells CASSLKQGVDTQYF. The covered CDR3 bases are TGTGCCAGCAGCTTAAAACAGGGGGTAGATACG.

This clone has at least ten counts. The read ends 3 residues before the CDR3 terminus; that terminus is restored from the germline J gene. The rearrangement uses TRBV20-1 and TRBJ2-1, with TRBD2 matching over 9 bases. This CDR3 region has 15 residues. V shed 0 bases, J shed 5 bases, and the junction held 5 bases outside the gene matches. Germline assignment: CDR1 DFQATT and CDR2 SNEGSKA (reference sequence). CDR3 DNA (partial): TGCAGTGCTAGAGATCTAAGCGGGGGGCACAATGAG. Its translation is CSARDLSGGHNE. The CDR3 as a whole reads CSARDLSGGHNEQFF.

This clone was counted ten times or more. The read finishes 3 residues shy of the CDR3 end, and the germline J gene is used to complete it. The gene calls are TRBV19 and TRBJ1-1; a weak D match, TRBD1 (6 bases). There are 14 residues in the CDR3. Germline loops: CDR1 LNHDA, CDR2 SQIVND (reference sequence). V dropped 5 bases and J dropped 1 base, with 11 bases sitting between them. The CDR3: CASSPRQENTEAFF. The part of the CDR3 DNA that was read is TGTGCCAGTAGTCCCCGACAGGAGAACACTGAA.

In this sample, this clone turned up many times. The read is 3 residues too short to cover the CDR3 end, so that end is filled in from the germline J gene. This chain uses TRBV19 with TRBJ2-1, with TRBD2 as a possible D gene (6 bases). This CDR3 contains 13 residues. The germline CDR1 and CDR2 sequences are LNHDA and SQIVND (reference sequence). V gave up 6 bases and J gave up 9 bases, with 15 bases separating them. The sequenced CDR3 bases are TGTGCCAGTAGCTCCTATAGCGGCACTGAG. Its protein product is CASSSYSGTE. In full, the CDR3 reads CASSSYSGTEQFF. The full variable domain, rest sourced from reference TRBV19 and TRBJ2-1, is DGGITQSPKYLFRKEGQNVTLSCEQNLNHDAMYWYRQDPGQGLRLIYYSQIVNDFQKGDIAEGYSVSREKKESFPLTVTSAQKNPTAFYLCASSSYSGTEQFFGPGTRLTVL.

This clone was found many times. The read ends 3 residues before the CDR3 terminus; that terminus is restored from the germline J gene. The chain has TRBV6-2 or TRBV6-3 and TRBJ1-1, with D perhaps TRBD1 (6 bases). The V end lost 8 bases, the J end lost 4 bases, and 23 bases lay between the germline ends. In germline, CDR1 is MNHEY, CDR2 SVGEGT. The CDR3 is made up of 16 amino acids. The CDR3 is CASGNRVGRGTTEAFF. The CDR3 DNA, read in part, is TGTGCCAGCGGTAACAGGGTAGGGAGGGGAACCACTGAA.

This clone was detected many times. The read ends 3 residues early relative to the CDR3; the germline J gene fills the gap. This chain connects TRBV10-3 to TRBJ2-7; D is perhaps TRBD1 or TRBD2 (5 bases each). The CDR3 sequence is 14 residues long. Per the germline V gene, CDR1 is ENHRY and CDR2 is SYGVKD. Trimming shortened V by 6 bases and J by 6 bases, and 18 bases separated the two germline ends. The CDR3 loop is CAIRGERGSPEQYF. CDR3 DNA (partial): TGTGCCATCAGGGGAGAGAGGGGCTCCCCCGAG.